The 10 T cell receptor beta chains below all came from one sample that was sequenced in a study of cytomegalovirus exposure and HLA in healthy donors. The PCR employed 60 Vbeta primers together with 13 Jbeta primers. Sequenced by immunoSEQ multiplex PCR; TCRdb stores in-frame clones only, minus some. The sample has fewer than 250,000 clones, roughly 77% seen once. Sequenced sample: PBMCs. The receptors derive from a woman in her fifties or sixties in good health and CMV-seronegative.

V gene TRBV4-3 combines with J gene TRBJ2-3; D unclear. Germline V gene sequence: CDR1 LGHNA, CDR2 YSLEER. V was cut by 0 bases and J by 6 bases, with 13 bases left in between. The CDR3 totals 15 residues. The CDR3 is CASSQDVPAADTQYF. For the CDR3, the DNA is TGCGCCAGCAGCCAAGATGTTCCCGCCGCGGATACGCAGTATTTT.

The rearrangement links TRBV28 to TRBJ2-5, with TRBD2 identical over 8 bases. CDR1 is MDHEN, CDR2 SYDVKM, per germline. There are 16 residues in the CDR3. Trimming removed 5 bases from V and 0 bases from J; junction bases left unmatched: 8. The CDR3 is CASSRAGVGYQETQYF. CDR3 nucleotide sequence: TGTGCCAGCAGTCGAGCGGGGGTGGGTTACCAAGAGACCCAGTACTTC.

The chain carries TRBV29-1 and TRBJ1-3, with 8 positions matching TRBD1. CDR3 size: 13 residues. The germline CDR1 and CDR2 sequences are SQVTM and ANQGSEA. Losses at the gene ends were 7 bases for V and 4 bases for J; bases not matched to a gene: 6. Here the CDR3 reads CSAQGALGNTIYF. CDR3 nucleotides: TGCAGCGCCCAGGGGGCTCTGGGAAACACCATATATTTT.

The chain is built from TRBV13 and TRBJ2-1, with D possibly matching TRBD2 (7 bases). Trimming pared 2 bases from V and 5 bases from J, leaving 19 bases between. CDR3 length equals 17 residues. The germline V gene encodes CDR1 PRHDT and CDR2 FYEKMQ (reference sequence). For the CDR3, the DNA is TGTGCCAGCAGCTTATTTGGGGGGCGGGGGTTCGACAATGAGCAGTTCTTC. This sequence encodes CASSLFGGRGFDNEQFF.

V gene TRBV9 combines with J gene TRBJ2-1; 9 nucleotides line up with TRBD2. The ends lost 0 bases at V and 9 bases at J; junction bases unmatched: 10. The CDR3 spans 16 residues. The V gene's germline CDR1 is SGDLS and CDR2 YYNGEE. The CDR3 loop is CASSVAPGGRVSEQFF. The CDR3 DNA follows: TGTGCCAGCAGCGTAGCGCCCGGCGGGAGGGTGAGTGAGCAGTTCTTC.

The chain has TRBV7-8 and TRBJ1-2; 9 nucleotides agree with TRBD1. The CDR3 spans 15 residues. V gave up 0 bases and J gave up 8 bases; unmatched junction bases: 7. Per germline, CDR1 SGHVS and CDR2 FQNEAQ. DNA for the CDR3: TGTGCCAGCAGCTTAGCGGGACAGGGCAGCCTCGGCTACACCTTC. Its protein product is CASSLAGQGSLGYTF. The whole variable domain, remainder taken from reference TRBV7-8 and TRBJ1-2, is GAGVSQSPRYKVAKRGQDVALRCDPISGHVSLFWYQQALGQGPEFLTYFQNEAQLDKSGLPSDRFFAERPEGSVSTLKIQRTQQEDSAVYLCASSLAGQGSLGYTFGSGTRLTVV.

This clone was counted a few times. The chain employs TRBV2 and TRBJ2-3; TRBD2 matches 8 bases. Germline V lookup: CDR1 SNHLY, CDR2 FYNNEI. This CDR3 region has 14 residues. The V gene end was trimmed by 6 bases and the J gene end by 4 bases; junction bases not matched to a gene: 6. The CDR3 sequence is CASRGTRSPDTQYF. As DNA, the CDR3 is TGTGCCAGCAGAGGGACTAGATCCCCAGATACGCAGTATTTT.

The chain combines TRBV18 with TRBJ1-5, with 8 bases lining up with TRBD1. Germline trimming cut 3 bases from V and 5 bases from J; bases unmatched to any gene: 0. The germline V gene has CDR1 KGHSH and CDR2 LQKENI. The CDR3 sequence is 13 residues long. CDR3 sequence (DNA): TGTGCCAGCTCACCGGACAGGGATCAGCCCCAGCATTTT. As protein: CASSPDRDQPQHF.

This clone has a single count. A junction boundary mismatches the germline segment, possibly from a read error. The rearrangement links TRBV27 to TRBJ1-2; 9 nucleotides line up with TRBD1. Germline loops: CDR1 MNHEY, CDR2 SMNVEV (reference sequence). The CDR3 is 13 amino acids. DNA of the CDR3: TGTGCCAGCAGTCCCGGGACAGGGTATGACTACACCTTC. Translating it yields CASSPGTGYDYTF.

A word on this clone: This CDR3 is also generated by other DNA sequences in the sample. The chain has TRBV27 and TRBJ2-6; 7 bases match TRBD1. There are 18 residues in the CDR3. J gave up 1 base and V 1 base, and 7 bases lay outside the gene matches. Germline CDR1 reads MNHEY; CDR2 reads SMNVEV (reference sequence). In nucleotides, the CDR3 is TGTGCCAGCAGTTTATTTAGGGGGCGCGGGTCTGGGGCCAACGTCCTGACTTTC. Translation gives CASSLFRGRGSGANVLTF.